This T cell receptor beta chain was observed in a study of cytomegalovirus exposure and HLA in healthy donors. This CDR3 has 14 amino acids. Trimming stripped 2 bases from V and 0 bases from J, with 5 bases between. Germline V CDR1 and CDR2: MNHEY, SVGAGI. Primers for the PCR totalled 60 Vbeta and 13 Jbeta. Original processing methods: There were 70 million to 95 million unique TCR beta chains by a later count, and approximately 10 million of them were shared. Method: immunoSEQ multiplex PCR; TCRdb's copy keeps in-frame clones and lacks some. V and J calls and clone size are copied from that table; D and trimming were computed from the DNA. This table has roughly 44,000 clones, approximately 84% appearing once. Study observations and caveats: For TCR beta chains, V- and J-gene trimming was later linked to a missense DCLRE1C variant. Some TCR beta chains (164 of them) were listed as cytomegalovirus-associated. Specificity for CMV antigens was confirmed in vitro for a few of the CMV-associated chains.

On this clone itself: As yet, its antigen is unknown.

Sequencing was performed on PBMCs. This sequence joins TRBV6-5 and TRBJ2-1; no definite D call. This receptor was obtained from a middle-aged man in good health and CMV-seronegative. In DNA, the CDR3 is TGTGCCAGCAGTTACCTAAGCTCCTACAATGAGCAGTTCTTC. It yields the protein CASSYLSSYNEQFF.